This TCR beta chain was identified during a study of blood T cell repertoires in COVID-19. At the level of the study: T cells, B-cell-depleted T cells, or PBMCs supplied cDNA or gDNA.

Germline lookup yields CDR1 MDHEN and CDR2 SYDVKM. The CDR3 consists of 13 residues. V gave up 6 bases and J gave up 4 bases; unmatched junction bases: 5. Per the study methods: Researchers report that nucleated cell counts were estimated from reference gene primer amplification. Libraries were prepared by immunoSEQ multiplex PCR; TCRdb keeps only in-frame clonotypes and omits some of them. V and J calls and clone size are those listed in that table; D and trimming were worked out from the DNA. This sample yields fewer than 350,000 clones, of which more than 75% are seen a single time; around 8% belongs to the top ten.

This clonotype originated in a woman aged 45-59 years who had recovered from COVID-19. The chain carries TRBV28 and TRBJ1-2; 7 nucleotides align to TRBD1. The sample was peripheral blood. CDR3 coding DNA: TGTGCCAGCAGAAACAGGGGAGTCTATGGCTACACCTTC. Translation gives CASRNRGVYGYTF.